The T cell receptor (beta chain) under discussion was sequenced for a study of cytotoxic CD8 clonotypes in ibrutinib-treated CLL. Produced via immunoSEQ multiplex PCR; TCRdb's table is partial and in-frame only. Here the sample spans roughly 97,000 clones, 70% to 85% being singletons. Study-level results: The study found clonality rose at ibrutinib response, then fell toward baseline at progression. A difference in sampling times existed between sustained-remission and progressing patients.

This clone occurred once. Its antigen is undetermined. V was cut by 6 bases and J by 0 bases, with 12 bases left in between. Germline CDR1 is MDHEN and CDR2 is SYDVKM. This CDR3 has 15 residues. This specimen was PBMCs, taken after 12 months of ibrutinib treatment. The J gene is TRBJ2-4, the V gene TRBV28; TRBD1 might be the D (6 bases). This clonotype originated in a human donor with chronic lymphocytic leukemia. CDR3 DNA sequence: TGTGCCAGCAGCCGGGACATGCGAGCCAAAAACATTCAGTACTTC. This translates into CASSRDMRAKNIQYF.